These 24 T cell receptor beta chains came from one sample sequenced in a study of PD-L1 blockade in urothelial cancer. Noted time point: pretreatment peripheral blood. This table comes from immunoSEQ multiplex PCR, and its TCRdb copy is limited to in-frame clones, with some not included. The table records 32,000 or so clones, 84% of them present only once. Sample: PBMCs, taken around atezolizumab (anti-PD-L1) treatment. All receptors derive from a man between 60 and 75 years old with urothelial cancer.

V is TRBV18 and J is TRBJ1-4, with TRBD1 identical over 10 bases. The junction had 0 bases not matched to a gene; V was cut back by 0 bases and J by 5 bases. CDR3 length: 15 residues. Germline-derived CDR1 and CDR2 are KGHSH and LQKENI. CDR3 DNA sequence: TGTGCCAGCTCACCACCGGGACAGGGGAATGAAAAACTGTTTTTT. Amino acids: CASSPPGQGNEKLFF.

The chain combines TRBV4-2 with TRBJ2-1; D ambiguous. Germline CDR1 LGHNA, CDR2 YNFKEQ. V lost 0 bases to trimming and J lost 2 bases, with 8 bases between them. This CDR3 is built from 15 residues. As DNA, the CDR3 is TGTGCCAGCAGCCAAGATTATGGCACCTACAATGAGCAGTTCTTC. Its translation is CASSQDYGTYNEQFF.

The chain links TRBV27 to TRBJ2-7, with 12 nucleotides matching TRBD2. Germline values: CDR1 MNHEY, CDR2 SMNVEV (reference sequence). CDR3 length: 15 amino acids. Unmatched junction bases numbered 3, after V lost 4 bases and J lost 2 bases. Here the CDR3 reads CASSSRTSGTYEQYF. CDR3 nucleotides: TGTGCCAGCAGTTCCCGGACTAGCGGGACCTACGAGCAGTACTTC.

This clone showed up just once. In DNA form, the CDR3 reads TGTGCCAGCAGTCCCGGGGGCAGGGGGAAACAGCCCCAGCATTTT. Its protein is CASSPGGRGKQPQHF. The rearrangement links TRBV28 to TRBJ1-5; 7 bases line up with TRBD1. The V and J ends lost 5 bases and 7 bases, in that order; junction bases with no gene match: 11. Germline CDR1 and CDR2: MDHEN and SYDVKM. This CDR3 spans 15 amino acids.

The V call is TRBV11-2, the J call TRBJ2-5; tentatively, D is TRBD1 (6 bases). This CDR3 comprises 14 residues. Between the trimmed V and J ends, which lost 1 base and 5 bases, there was a span of 11 bases. Germline CDR1 reads SGHAT; CDR2 reads FQNNGV. The CDR3 bases are TGTGCCAGCAGCTTAGCAGGGGCGAGGGAGACCCAGTACTTC. The encoded protein is CASSLAGARETQYF.

This clone was found once. This chain connects TRBV2 to TRBJ2-3; 7 bases align to TRBD2. The CDR3 contains 14 residues. Per germline, CDR1 SNHLY and CDR2 FYNNEI. The ends lost 7 bases at V and 2 bases at J; junction bases unmatched: 6. CDR3 nucleotides: TGTGCCAGCACCGAGCGGGACCTCACAGATACGCAGTATTTT. It translates to CASTERDLTDTQYF.

This clone was seen just once. The CDR3 loop is CAISESRTGGGYTF. The CDR3 coding sequence is TGTGCCATCAGTGAGTCAAGGACAGGGGGCGGCTACACCTTC. The J gene is TRBJ1-2, the V gene TRBV10-3; TRBD1 aligns across 11 bases. Germline lookup yields CDR1 ENHRY and CDR2 SYGVKD. The junction had 2 bases not matched to a gene; V was cut back by 0 bases and J by 8 bases. The CDR3 runs to 14 residues.

V gene TRBV19 combines with J gene TRBJ2-3; D is possibly TRBD2 (5 bases). Germline CDR1 reads LNHDA; CDR2 reads SQIVND (reference sequence). V gave up 7 bases and J gave up 0 bases, with 17 bases separating them. The CDR3 is 16 residues long. CDR3 DNA: TGTGCCAGTAACCAAAATAGCGTACCTAGCACAGATACGCAGTATTTT. It translates to CASNQNSVPSTDTQYF.

The chain carries TRBV9 and TRBJ2-1; D gene uncertain. V was cut by 1 base and J by 5 bases, with 7 bases left in between. This CDR3 has 13 residues. The germline CDR1 and CDR2 sequences are SGDLS and YYNGEE. This CDR3 is CASSVQLDNEQFF. CDR3 bases: TGTGCCAGCAGCGTACAGCTAGACAATGAGCAGTTCTTC.

The CDR3 coding sequence is TGCAGCGTTCCGAATAGCGGGAGGGGATACAATGAGCAGTTCTTC. It codes for CSVPNSGRGYNEQFF. The chain joins TRBV29-1 to TRBJ2-1; 11 nucleotides align to TRBD2. V was clipped by 5 bases and J by 4 bases; unmatched bases: 7. Germline V CDR1 and CDR2: SQVTM, ANQGSEA. The CDR3 runs 15 residues.

This sequence joins TRBV7-2 and TRBJ1-3, with a weak D call TRBD1 (5 bases). This CDR3 is 15 amino acids long. V lost 5 bases to trimming and J lost 1 base, with 12 bases between them. The V gene's germline CDR1 is SGHTA and CDR2 FQGNSA. CDR3 bases: TGTGCCAGCAGCCAAGGGGCGGTTTCTGGAAACACCATATATTTT. Its protein product is CASSQGAVSGNTIYF. Together with reference TRBV7-2 and TRBJ1-3, the CDR3 gives the full variable domain: GAGVSQSPSNKVTEKGKDVELRCDPISGHTALYWYRQSLGQGLEFLIYFQGNSAPDKSGLPSDRFSAERTGGSVSTLTIQRTQQEDSAVYLCASSQGAVSGNTIYFGEGSWLTVV.

The V and J genes are TRBV19 and TRBJ2-5; tentative D call: TRBD1 (6 bases). Germline CDR1 reads LNHDA; CDR2 reads SQIVND (reference sequence). The CDR3 consists of 15 residues. Trimming took 7 bases from V and 2 from J, leaving 17 bases between them. Written as DNA, the CDR3 is TGTGCCAGTACCCCTAGGGGGACCGGGCAAGAGACCCAGTACTTC. It specifies CASTPRGTGQETQYF.

The chain is built from TRBV5-1 and TRBJ2-3; 15 positions agree with TRBD2. V trimming: 3 bases; J trimming: 5 bases; junction bases outside the gene matches: 4. From germline, CDR1 is SGHRS and CDR2 YFSETQ. There are 16 residues in the CDR3. CDR3 residues: CASSWGLAGGGDTQYF. The CDR3 nucleotides are TGCGCCAGCAGCTGGGGACTAGCGGGAGGTGGAGATACGCAGTATTTT.

This clone was detected only a few times. This chain links TRBV18 with TRBJ2-7; 10 bases line up with TRBD2. The CDR3 is 14 amino acids. V lost 6 bases, J lost 4 bases, and 6 bases stayed unmatched. CDR1 KGHSH and CDR2 LQKENI come from the germline V gene. In nucleotides, the CDR3 is TGTGCCAGCTCGCTAGCGGGGGCCCTATACGAGCAGTACTTC. This translates into CASSLAGALYEQYF.

The V gene is TRBV30, the J gene TRBJ2-7; possible D gene TRBD1, 6 bases. Germline assignment: CDR1 GTSNPN and CDR2 SVGIG (reference sequence). The length of the CDR3 is 16 residues. The V and J ends lost 3 bases and 2 bases respectively, with 20 bases between them. CDR3 nucleotide sequence: TGTGCCTGGAGAGTTTCAGGCGACAGGTTGGCCTACGAGCAGTACTTC. Amino acid sequence: CAWRVSGDRLAYEQYF.

This clone turned up a few times. Germline and junction disagree at one end, which may indicate a read error. The chain uses TRBV7-7 and TRBJ2-7; 9 bases fit TRBD1. This CDR3 region has 14 residues. CDR1 is SSHAT and CDR2 is FNYEAQ in the germline V gene (reference sequence). The CDR3 spells CASSPGTGSYEQYF. The DNA for the CDR3 is TGTGCTAGCAGTCCCGGGACAGGGTCCTACGAGCAGTACTTC.

The rearrangement joins TRBV6-1 to TRBJ1-2, with D tentatively TRBD1 (5 bases). Germline assignment: CDR1 MNHNS and CDR2 SASEGT. The germline V and J ends were trimmed by 6 bases and 8 bases, with 19 bases remaining between them. The CDR3 runs to 14 residues. CDR3 amino acids: CASSTQGRFSGYTF. CDR3 in DNA: TGTGCCAGCAGCACCCAGGGAAGGTTTTCCGGCTACACCTTC.

The V gene is TRBV10-3, the J gene TRBJ2-3, with 11 bases that match TRBD2. The trim removed 4 bases at V and 0 bases at J, leaving 12 bases unmatched. Per germline, CDR1 ENHRY and CDR2 SYGVKD. This CDR3 comprises 19 residues. The CDR3 here is CAISAGGLAEMSSTDTQYF. CDR3 DNA: TGTGCCATCAGTGCTGGGGGACTAGCGGAAATGTCTAGCACAGATACGCAGTATTTT.

The genes are TRBV19 and TRBJ1-2, with a tentative D call TRBD1 (5 bases). This CDR3 spans 13 amino acids. Germline CDR1 LNHDA, CDR2 SQIVND (reference sequence). The V and J ends lost 3 bases and 10 bases respectively, with 15 bases between them. CDR3 nucleotides: TGTGCCAGTAGTATGCGGGGCAAAAGGGACTACACCTTC. This encodes CASSMRGKRDYTF.

The J gene is TRBJ2-1, the V gene TRBV9, with 13 bases identical to TRBD2. Germline loops: CDR1 SGDLS, CDR2 YYNGEE. The CDR3 contains 17 residues. V gave up 4 bases and J gave up 4 bases; unmatched junction bases: 8. The chain's CDR3 is CASSSRTSGSRYNEQFF. As DNA, the CDR3 is TGTGCCAGCAGCTCAAGGACTAGCGGGAGTAGGTACAATGAGCAGTTCTTC. The full variable domain, with the rest looked up from reference TRBV9 and TRBJ2-1, is DSGVTQTPKHLITATGQRVTLRCSPRSGDLSVYWYQQSLDQGLQFLIQYYNGEERAKGNILERFSAQQFPDLHSELNLSSLELGDSALYFCASSSRTSGSRYNEQFFGPGTRLTVL.

The genes are TRBV13 and TRBJ1-1; D not resolved. V was cut by 0 bases and J by 4 bases, with 6 bases left in between. The CDR3 has 13 amino acids. Germline V gene lookup returns CDR1 PRHDT and CDR2 FYEKMQ (reference sequence). CDR3 in amino acids: CASSLGRATEAFF. The DNA for the CDR3 is TGTGCCAGCAGCTTAGGGAGGGCCACTGAAGCTTTCTTT. Full variable domain (rest looked up from reference TRBV13 and TRBJ1-1): AAGVIQSPRHLIKEKRETATLKCYPIPRHDTVYWYQQGPGQDPQFLISFYEKMQSDKGSIPDRFSAQQFSDYHSELNMSSLELGDSALYFCASSLGRATEAFFGQGTRLTVV.

The gene calls are TRBV6-1 and TRBJ2-7; 8 bases agree with TRBD1. V lost 11 bases and J lost 0; bases outside the gene matches: 12. The CDR3 loop spans 15 amino acids. Looked up from germline, CDR1 is MNHNS and CDR2 is SASEGT. CDR3 in amino acids: CAGTGGRPISYEQYF. CDR3 DNA sequence: TGTGCCGGAACAGGGGGACGGCCCATCTCCTACGAGCAGTACTTC.

The chain links TRBV25-1 to TRBJ1-2; D is undetermined. CDR1 and CDR2 from the germline V gene are MGHDK and SYGVNS. This CDR3 region has 14 residues. V lost 5 bases and J lost 1, with 11 bases in between. The CDR3 protein is CASSLHSINYGYTF. For the CDR3, the DNA is TGTGCCAGCAGTCTCCACAGTATTAACTATGGCTACACCTTC.

The rearrangement joins TRBV6-5 to TRBJ2-1; D perhaps matches TRBD2 (5 bases). CDR3 length equals 15 residues. Germline CDR1 reads MNHEY; CDR2 reads SVGAGI. Trimming shortened V by 1 base and J by 5 bases, and 12 bases separated the two germline ends. The CDR3 nucleotides are TGTGCCAGCAGTTACTGGGCGGGTCCGGACAATGAGCAGTTCTTC. It yields the protein CASSYWAGPDNEQFF.